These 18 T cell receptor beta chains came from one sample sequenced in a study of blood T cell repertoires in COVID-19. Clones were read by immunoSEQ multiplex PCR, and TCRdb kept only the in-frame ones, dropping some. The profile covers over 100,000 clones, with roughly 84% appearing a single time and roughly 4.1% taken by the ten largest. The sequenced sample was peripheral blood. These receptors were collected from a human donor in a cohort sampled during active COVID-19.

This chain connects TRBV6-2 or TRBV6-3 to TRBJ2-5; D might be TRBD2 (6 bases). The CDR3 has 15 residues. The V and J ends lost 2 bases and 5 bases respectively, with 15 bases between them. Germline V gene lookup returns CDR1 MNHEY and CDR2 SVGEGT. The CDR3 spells CASSYAGPSRETQYF. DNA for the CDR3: TGTGCCAGCAGTTACGCGGGGCCTTCGCGGGAGACCCAGTACTTC.

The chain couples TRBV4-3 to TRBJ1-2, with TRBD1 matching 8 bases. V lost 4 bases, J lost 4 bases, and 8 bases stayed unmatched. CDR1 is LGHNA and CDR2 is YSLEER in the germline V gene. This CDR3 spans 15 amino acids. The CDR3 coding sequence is TGCGCCAGCAGCCTACAACAGGGGGGGGCCTATGGCTACACCTTC. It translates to CASSLQQGGAYGYTF.

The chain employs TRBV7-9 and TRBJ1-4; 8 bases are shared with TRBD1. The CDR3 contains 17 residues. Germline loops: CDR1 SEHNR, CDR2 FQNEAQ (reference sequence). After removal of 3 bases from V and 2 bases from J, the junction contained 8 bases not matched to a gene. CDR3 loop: CASSFGRGRSTNEKLFF. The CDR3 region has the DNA TGTGCCAGCAGCTTTGGCAGGGGGCGCAGTACTAATGAAAAACTGTTTTTT.

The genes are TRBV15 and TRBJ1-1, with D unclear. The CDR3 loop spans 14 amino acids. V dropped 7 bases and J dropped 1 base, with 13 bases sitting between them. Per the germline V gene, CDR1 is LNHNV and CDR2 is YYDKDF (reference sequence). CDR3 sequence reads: CATISGSRNTEAFF. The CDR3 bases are TGTGCCACCATATCGGGGTCGAGGAACACTGAAGCTTTCTTT.

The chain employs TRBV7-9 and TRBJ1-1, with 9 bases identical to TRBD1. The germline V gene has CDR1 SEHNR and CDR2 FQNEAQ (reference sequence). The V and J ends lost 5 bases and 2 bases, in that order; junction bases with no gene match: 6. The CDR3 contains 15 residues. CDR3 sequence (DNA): TGTGCCAGCAGCCTCCGGGACAGGGTAAACACTGAAGCTTTCTTT. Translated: CASSLRDRVNTEAFF.

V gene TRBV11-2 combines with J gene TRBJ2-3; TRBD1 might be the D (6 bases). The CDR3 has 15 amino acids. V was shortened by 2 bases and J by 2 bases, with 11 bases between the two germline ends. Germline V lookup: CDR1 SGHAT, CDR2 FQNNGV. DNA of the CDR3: TGTGCCAGCAGCTTAACTGGACAGACCACAGATACGCAGTATTTT. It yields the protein CASSLTGQTTDTQYF.

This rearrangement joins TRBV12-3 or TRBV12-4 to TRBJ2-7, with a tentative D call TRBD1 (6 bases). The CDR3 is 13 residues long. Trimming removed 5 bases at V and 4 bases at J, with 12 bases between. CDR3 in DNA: TGTGCCAGCAGTCCCAACGGACAGTACGAGCAGTACTTC. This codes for CASSPNGQYEQYF.

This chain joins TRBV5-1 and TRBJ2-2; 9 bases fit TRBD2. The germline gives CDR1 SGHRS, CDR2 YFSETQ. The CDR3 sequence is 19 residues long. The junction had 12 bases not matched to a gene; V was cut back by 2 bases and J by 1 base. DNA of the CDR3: TGCGCCAGCAGCTTTTGGGGATTTAAGCGGGGGGAGAACACCGGGGAGCTGTTTTTT. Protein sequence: CASSFWGFKRGENTGELFF.

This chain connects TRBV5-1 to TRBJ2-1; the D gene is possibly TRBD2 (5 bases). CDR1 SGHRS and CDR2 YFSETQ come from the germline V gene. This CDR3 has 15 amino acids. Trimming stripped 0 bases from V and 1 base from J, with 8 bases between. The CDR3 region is CASSLASGSYNEQFF. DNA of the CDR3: TGCGCCAGCAGCTTGGCCAGCGGATCCTACAATGAGCAGTTCTTC.

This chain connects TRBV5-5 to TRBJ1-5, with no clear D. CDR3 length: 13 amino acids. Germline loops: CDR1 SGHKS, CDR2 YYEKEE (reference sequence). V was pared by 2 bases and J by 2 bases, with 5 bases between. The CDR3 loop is CASSFRGNQPQHF. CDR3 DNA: TGTGCCAGCAGCTTCCGGGGCAATCAGCCCCAGCATTTT. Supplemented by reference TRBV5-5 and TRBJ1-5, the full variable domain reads DAGVTQSPTHLIKTRGQQVTLRCSPISGHKSVSWYQQVLGQGPQFIFQYYEKEERGRGNFPDRFSARQFPNYSSELNVNALLLGDSALYLCASSFRGNQPQHFGDGTRLSIL.

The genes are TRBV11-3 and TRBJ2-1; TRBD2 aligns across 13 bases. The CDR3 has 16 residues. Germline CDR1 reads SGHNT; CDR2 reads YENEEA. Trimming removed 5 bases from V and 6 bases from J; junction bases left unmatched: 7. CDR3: CASSPPTSGGGNEQFF. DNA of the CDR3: TGTGCCAGCAGCCCTCCCACTAGCGGGGGGGGCAATGAGCAGTTCTTC.

In nucleotides, the CDR3 is TGTGCCAGCAGCGCTCAAGAGACCCAGTACTTC. It specifies CASSAQETQYF. The rearrangement joins TRBV9 to TRBJ2-5; no firm D call. Germline assignment: CDR1 SGDLS and CDR2 YYNGEE. The CDR3 has 11 amino acids. The V and J ends lost 3 bases and 2 bases respectively, with 2 bases between them.

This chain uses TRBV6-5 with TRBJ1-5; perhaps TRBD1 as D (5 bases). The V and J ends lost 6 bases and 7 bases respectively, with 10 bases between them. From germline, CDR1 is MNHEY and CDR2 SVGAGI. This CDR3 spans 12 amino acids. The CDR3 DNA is TGTGCCAGCAGAACTACAGGACAGCCCCAGCATTTT. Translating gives CASRTTGQPQHF.

The CDR3: CASSLSGRGSTDTQYF. The CDR3 coding sequence is TGCGCCAGCAGCTTGTCTGGCAGGGGAAGCACAGATACGCAGTATTTT. The rearrangement uses TRBV5-1 and TRBJ2-3, with D tentatively TRBD1 (6 bases). The CDR3 covers 16 residues. The germline V and J ends were trimmed by 1 base and 0 bases, with 12 bases remaining between them. Looked up from germline, CDR1 is SGHRS and CDR2 is YFSETQ. Full variable domain (outside the CDR3, taken from reference TRBV5-1 and TRBJ2-3): KAGVTQTPRYLIKTRGQQVTLSCSPISGHRSVSWYQQTPGQGLQFLFEYFSETQRNKGNFPGRFSGRQFSNSRSEMNVSTLELGDSALYLCASSLSGRGSTDTQYFGPGTRLTVL.

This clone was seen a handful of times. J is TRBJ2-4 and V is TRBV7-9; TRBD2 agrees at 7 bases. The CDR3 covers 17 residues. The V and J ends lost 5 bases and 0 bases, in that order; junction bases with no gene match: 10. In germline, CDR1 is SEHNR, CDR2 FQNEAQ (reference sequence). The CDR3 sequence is CASSQWVWGGAKNIQYF. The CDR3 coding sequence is TGTGCCAGCAGCCAATGGGTTTGGGGGGGAGCCAAAAACATTCAGTACTTC.

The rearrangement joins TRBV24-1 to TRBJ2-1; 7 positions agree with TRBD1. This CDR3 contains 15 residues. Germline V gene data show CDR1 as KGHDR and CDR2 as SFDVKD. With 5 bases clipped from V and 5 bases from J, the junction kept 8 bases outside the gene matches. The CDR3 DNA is TGTGCCACCAGTGCGGTCAGGACAGGTAACAATGAGCAGTTCTTC. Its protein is CATSAVRTGNNEQFF.

The CDR3 coding sequence is TGTGCCAGCAACCGAGGCAGGGGAGAGACCCAGTACTTC. Translated, it gives CASNRGRGETQYF. The V and J genes are TRBV12-3 or TRBV12-4 and TRBJ2-5; maybe TRBD1 (6 bases). The ends were cut back, 7 bases at V and 4 bases at J, with 13 bases in the middle. The CDR3 extends over 13 amino acids.

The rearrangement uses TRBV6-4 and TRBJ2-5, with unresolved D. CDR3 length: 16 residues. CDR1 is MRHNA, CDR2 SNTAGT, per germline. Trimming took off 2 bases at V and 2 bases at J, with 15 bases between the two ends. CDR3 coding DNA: TGTGCCAGCAGTGACGAACGGTTTTTATCTCAAGAGACCCAGTACTTC. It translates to CASSDERFLSQETQYF.